The 20 T cell receptor beta chains given below trace back to one sample, sequenced in a study of CD8+ T cells in alopecia areata. Sorting used CD4, CD8alpha, NKG2D, NKG2ACE and other markers on pooled cutaneous lymph node cells. Investigators isolated RNA and reverse transcribed it into cDNA to act as the sequencing template. Assay: immunoSEQ multiplex PCR; the TCRdb copy retains only in-frame clones and omits some. The sample lists around 290,000 clones, none appearing once, the ten largest making up 1.2%. The specimen sequenced was CD4+ T cells sorted from a lymph node. All receptors come from a C3H/HeJ mouse with alopecia areata. The strain bears MHC haplotype H2-k.

The table lists this clone with many counts. These gene names are mouse names. With the read ending 4 residues before the CDR3 end, the germline J gene is used to fill in that end. The chain couples TRBV16 to TRBJ1-2; 8 nucleotides match TRBD1. The CDR3 contains 13 residues. The V and J ends lost 9 bases and 0 bases, in that order; junction bases with no gene match: 3. The V gene's germline CDR1 is SGHSA and CDR2 FRNQAP. The CDR3 reads CASPGQANSDYTF. CDR3 DNA, as far as it was read: TGTGCAAGTCCGGGACAGGCAAACTCC.

This clone was seen a few times. Mouse gene names and germline throughout. CDR3 DNA, as far as it was read: TGTGCCTGGAGGGACTGGGGGGGCCGTAGTGCAGAA. Protein: CAWRDWGGRSAE. The whole CDR3 protein reads CAWRDWGGRSAETLYF. The chain has TRBV31 and TRBJ2-3; 13 bases map to TRBD2. The CDR3 end falls 4 residues outside the read, so it is completed with the germline J gene. This CDR3 is 16 amino acids long. Germline CDR1 is GKSSPN and CDR2 is SITVG. V lost 3 bases and J lost 0; bases outside the gene matches: 3.

This clone turned up a few times. Mouse names are used for the genes. The read ends 4 residues before the CDR3 terminus; that terminus is restored from the germline J gene. The chain is built from TRBV1 and TRBJ2-3; TRBD1 agrees at 11 bases. This CDR3 has 18 amino acids. Germline assignment: CDR1 NSQYPW and CDR2 LRSPGD (reference sequence). V shed 0 bases and J 0 bases; nucleotides not matched to a gene: 5. The CDR3: CTCSADGTGGTSAETLYF. Partial CDR3 DNA: TGCACCTGCAGTGCAGATGGGACAGGGGGTACTAGTGCAGAA.

This clone was counted between two and nine times. The gene symbols are mouse symbols. The observed sequence ends 4 residues before the CDR3 terminus, with the missing tail filled in from the germline J gene. The rearrangement joins TRBV1 to TRBJ1-1, with D unclear. The V end was cut by 0 bases, the J end by 0 bases, with 8 bases between. This CDR3 is 15 amino acids long. Germline V gives CDR1 NSQYPW, CDR2 LRSPGD (reference sequence). The CDR3 sequence is CTCSADRHPNTEVFF. The CDR3 bases that were read are TGCACCTGCAGTGCAGATCGACATCCAAACACA.

This clone has more than one count but fewer than ten. Mouse gene names apply. The read finishes 3 residues shy of the CDR3 end, and the germline J gene is used to complete it. The V call is TRBV31, the J call TRBJ1-6, with D unclear. TRBJ1-6 belongs to the ORF category, with a function that is uncertain. CDR1 and CDR2 from the germline V gene are GKSSPN and SITVG. CDR3 size: 14 residues. The V gene lost 0 bases and the J gene lost 3 bases, with 6 bases spanning the gap. The sequenced CDR3 bases are TGTGCCTGGAGTCTCGACATCTATAATTCGCCC. Encoded protein: CAWSLDIYNSP. The entire CDR3 sequence reads CAWSLDIYNSPLYF.

This clone appeared a few times. Gene labels here are mouse ones. The CDR3 is cut off 4 residues early in the read; its end comes from the germline J gene. This chain joins TRBV13-1 and TRBJ2-5; 12 nucleotides match TRBD1. Looked up from germline, CDR1 is NSHNY and CDR2 is SYGAGN. V gave up 5 bases and J gave up 2 bases; unmatched junction bases: 6. CDR3 size: 16 residues. The CDR3 loop is CASSPGTGGFQDTQYF. CDR3 DNA (partial): TGTGCCAGCAGCCCCGGGACAGGGGGCTTCCAAGAC.

In regard to this clone: Gene names denote mouse genes. The CDR3 is cut off 4 residues early in the read; its end comes from the germline J gene. This chain uses TRBV13-1 with TRBJ2-1; TRBD1 matches 10 bases. CDR3 length: 14 amino acids. The germline gives CDR1 NSHNY, CDR2 SYGAGN. CDR3 DNA, as far as it was read: TGTGCCAGCAGCCGGGACAGGGGAGGAGCT. Its translation: CASSRDRGGA. The whole CDR3 sequence is CASSRDRGGAEQFF.

On this clone: Mouse gene names and germline throughout. The read ends 4 residues shy of where the CDR3 ends; the end is completed using the germline J gene. J is TRBJ2-2 and V is TRBV13-1, with 9 bases lining up with TRBD2. Trimming at V came to 4 bases and at J to 1 base, leaving 2 bases not matched to a gene. CDR1 is NSHNY, CDR2 SYGAGN, per germline. The CDR3 runs to 15 residues. The CDR3 DNA, read in part, is TGTGCCAGCAGTCTACTGGGGGGAAACACCGGG. Residues: CASSLLGGNTG. The entire CDR3 protein reads CASSLLGGNTGQLYF.

This clone was counted a few times. Gene names and germline refer to mouse. The CDR3 end falls 4 residues outside the read, so it is completed with the germline J gene. This sequence joins TRBV19 and TRBJ2-2; D might be TRBD1 (5 bases). V was clipped by 1 base and J by 0 bases, with 13 bases between them. Germline V gene lookup returns CDR1 FNHDT and CDR2 SITEND (reference sequence). The CDR3 covers 17 residues. The CDR3 bases that were read are TGTGCCAGCAGTATACCCAGTCGAGGGGCAAACACCGGG. It codes for CASSIPSRGANTG. In full, the CDR3 reads CASSIPSRGANTGQLYF.

This clone was counted a few times. Gene names refer to mouse genes. Sequencing ends 4 residues short of the CDR3 end; the germline J gene provides the rest. The chain is built from TRBV13-1 and TRBJ2-2, with 8 positions matching TRBD2. This CDR3 has 16 residues. Trimming at V came to 0 bases and at J to 2 bases, leaving 3 bases not matched to a gene. The germline gives CDR1 NSHNY, CDR2 SYGAGN. The CDR3 region is CASSDGWGENTGQLYF. Incomplete CDR3 DNA: TGTGCCAGCAGTGATGGCTGGGGGGAGAACACCGGG.

In this sample, this clone turned up a few times. Mouse germline and gene names are used. The CDR3 end lies 4 residues beyond the end of the read and is filled in from the germline J gene. Other DNA sequences in the same sample also yield this CDR3. V and J are TRBV5 and TRBJ2-5; tentatively, D is TRBD2 (6 bases). Per germline, CDR1 LGHNA and CDR2 YNLKQL (reference sequence). The CDR3 spans 13 residues. CDR3 bases read: TGTGCCAGCAGCCAAGGGACTGAAGAC. Its translation: CASSQGTED. The CDR3 as a whole reads CASSQGTEDTQYF.

This clone was seen more than once but under ten times. These gene names are mouse names. Incomplete CDR3 DNA: TGTGCCAGCAGTATCCCAGGACTGGGGAGCTCCTAT. Encoded protein: CASSIPGLGSSY. The full CDR3 protein reads CASSIPGLGSSYEQYF. The rearrangement links TRBV19 to TRBJ2-7, with 9 bases identical to TRBD2. The CDR3 end lies 4 residues beyond the end of the read and is filled in from the germline J gene. CDR1 FNHDT and CDR2 SITEND come from the germline V gene (reference sequence). After removal of 2 bases from V and 0 bases from J, the junction contained 6 bases not matched to a gene. The CDR3 spans 16 residues.

On this clone: Mouse germline and gene names are used. Sequencing ends 4 residues short of the CDR3 end; the germline J gene provides the rest. The chain has TRBV13-1 and TRBJ2-5; 8 bases agree with TRBD2. Trimming removed 0 bases from V and 2 bases from J; junction bases left unmatched: 5. Germline CDR1 reads NSHNY; CDR2 reads SYGAGN. The CDR3 covers 16 residues. CDR3 bases read: TGTGCCAGCAGTGATGCATTCTGGGGGGCCCAAGAC. Its protein product is CASSDAFWGAQD. The full CDR3 protein is CASSDAFWGAQDTQYF.

As to this clone: Germline and genes: mouse. The read comes to an end 4 residues before the CDR3 does, leaving the germline J gene to fill in the end. The chain carries TRBV19 and TRBJ1-1; a possible D gene is TRBD1 (5 bases). The CDR3 extends over 14 amino acids. Germline V gives CDR1 FNHDT, CDR2 SITEND (reference sequence). The V gene lost 2 bases and the J gene lost 3 bases, with 11 bases spanning the gap. CDR3 loop: CASSIRGGDTEVFF. The part of the CDR3 DNA that was read is TGTGCCAGCAGTATCCGGGGGGGTGACACA.

This clone was detected a few times. Gene labels here are mouse ones. The read stops 4 residues short of the end of the CDR3; the missing end is completed from the germline J gene. Other DNA sequences within the sample encode an identical CDR3. The chain has TRBV19 and TRBJ2-7; 9 nucleotides agree with TRBD2. V lost 3 bases, J lost 0 bases, and 1 base stayed unmatched. The CDR3 covers 14 residues. Per the germline V gene, CDR1 is FNHDT and CDR2 is SITEND (reference sequence). The DNA read from the CDR3 is TGTGCCAGCAGTAGACTGGGGGTCTCCTAT. Residues: CASSRLGVSY. The full CDR3 protein is CASSRLGVSYEQYF.

The table lists this clone with a few counts. These gene names are mouse names. The CDR3 is cut off 4 residues early in the read; its end comes from the germline J gene. The J gene is TRBJ1-1, the V gene TRBV13-1; D remains ambiguous. There are 14 residues in the CDR3. Trimming took 0 bases from V and 1 from J, leaving 7 bases between them. The germline gives CDR1 NSHNY, CDR2 SYGAGN. The sequenced CDR3 bases are TGTGCCAGCAGTGATGCTGGCAAAAACACA. Its translation is CASSDAGKNT. The complete CDR3 protein is CASSDAGKNTEVFF.

Only a few counts were recorded for this clone. Genes and germline come from the mouse. The read terminates 4 residues ahead of where the CDR3 ends, so the germline J gene completes it. Other DNA sequences in this specimen translate into the identical CDR3. The V gene is TRBV13-1, the J gene TRBJ1-2; D is possibly TRBD1 (5 bases). The CDR3 extends over 15 amino acids. Per germline, CDR1 NSHNY and CDR2 SYGAGN. Deletions cut 0 bases from V and 0 bases from J, with 9 bases between. The CDR3 loop reads CASSDVQGANSDYTF. CDR3 bases read: TGTGCCAGCAGTGATGTCCAGGGAGCAAACTCC.

This clone was recorded a few times. Each gene name is a mouse one. The read falls 4 residues short of the CDR3 end, and the missing part is taken from the germline J gene. This sequence joins TRBV14 and TRBJ1-1, with D unresolved. V shed 1 base and J shed 3 bases, with 4 bases lying between them. The V gene's germline CDR1 is SGHDT and CDR2 FRDEAV. This CDR3 comprises 12 residues. Partial CDR3 DNA: TGTGCCAGCAGTTTCAGTTACACA. Its translation: CASSFSYT. The full CDR3 protein is CASSFSYTEVFF.

As regards this clone: Each gene name is a mouse one. From the germline J gene comes the end of the CDR3, since the read stops 4 residues before it. Other DNA sequences in this specimen translate into the identical CDR3. The chain combines TRBV13-1 with TRBJ2-3; 10 bases line up with TRBD2. The CDR3 sequence is 15 residues long. Germline CDR1 and CDR2: NSHNY and SYGAGN. With V trimmed by 5 bases and J by 0 bases, 3 bases remained unmatched. The CDR3 DNA, read in part, is TGTGCCAGCAGATGGACTGGGGGAAGTGCAGAA. Translating gives CASRWTGGSAE. The whole CDR3 sequence reads CASRWTGGSAETLYF.

This clone was recorded a few times. The genes are named according to mouse. Read coverage stops 4 residues before the CDR3 terminus; the germline J gene supplies the remainder. The sample has other DNA sequences that encode this CDR3 too. The chain carries TRBV13-1 and TRBJ2-2; 8 nucleotides agree with TRBD2. V dropped 4 bases and J dropped 0; count of bases not matched to a gene: 2. The CDR3 has 15 residues. Germline-derived CDR1 and CDR2 are NSHNY and SYGAGN. The DNA read from the CDR3 is TGTGCCAGCAGTCGGACTGGGTCAAACACCGGG. Translation: CASSRTGSNTG. In full, the CDR3 reads CASSRTGSNTGQLYF.